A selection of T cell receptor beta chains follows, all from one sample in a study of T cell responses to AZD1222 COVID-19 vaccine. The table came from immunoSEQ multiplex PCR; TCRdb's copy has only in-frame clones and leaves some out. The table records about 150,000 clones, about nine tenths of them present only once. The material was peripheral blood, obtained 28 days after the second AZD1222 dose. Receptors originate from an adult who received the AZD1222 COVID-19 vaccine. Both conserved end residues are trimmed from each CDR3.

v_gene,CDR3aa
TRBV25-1,ASSEARGYGYT
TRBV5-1,ASSPLAGESSYNEQF
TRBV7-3,ASSLTPPSGVGEQF
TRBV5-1,ASSLAHQETQY
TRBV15,ATSRDLGLGVKNIQY
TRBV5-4,ASSWRGLDYEQY
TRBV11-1,ASSLGAGANTGELF
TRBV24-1,ATSDFQQGAYGYT
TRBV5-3,ARSLARTGLDPSTDTQY
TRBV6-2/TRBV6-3,ASSHRGMGEQY
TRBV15,ATSSSGAETQY
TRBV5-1,ASSSARWEAGAGPSTDTQY
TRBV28,ASSLSEGGKLF
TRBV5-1,ASSLGQSKANYGYT
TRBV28,ASSLLAGVHYEQY
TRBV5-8,ASSQEGAALGETQY
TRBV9,ASSVGQGAGEQY
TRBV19,ASSVSGGSNTQY
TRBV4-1,ASSQVSGPKNQPQH
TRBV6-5,ASRPQGSGNTIY
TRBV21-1,ASSKTEVGDGWDEGTDTQY
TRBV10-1,ASSESARYYEQY
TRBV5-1,ASSNDQGNSGNTIY
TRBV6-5,ASQGGLNYEQY
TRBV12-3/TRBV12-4,ASMVGGLNEQF
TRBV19,ASSPGRGHYEQY
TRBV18,ASSPGLAGAREQF
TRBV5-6,ASSHIMYQGAEEQY
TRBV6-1,ASSEGGHRHYT
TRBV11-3,ASSLSGQGGTEAF
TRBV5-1,ASSPGGTGVGNEQF
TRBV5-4,ASGGAYGYT
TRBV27,ASSLVQGARGTGELF
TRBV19,ASSISGTGELF
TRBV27,ASSPETVPSSGELF
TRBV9,ASSDWTLAGELF
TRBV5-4,ASSTGTGYTGELF
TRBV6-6,ASSYPGQASRGYT
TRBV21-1,ASSKEQARGTEAF
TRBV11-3,ASSLGGYDTQY
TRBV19,ASSLYITDQETQY
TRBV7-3,ASSPSNTGELF